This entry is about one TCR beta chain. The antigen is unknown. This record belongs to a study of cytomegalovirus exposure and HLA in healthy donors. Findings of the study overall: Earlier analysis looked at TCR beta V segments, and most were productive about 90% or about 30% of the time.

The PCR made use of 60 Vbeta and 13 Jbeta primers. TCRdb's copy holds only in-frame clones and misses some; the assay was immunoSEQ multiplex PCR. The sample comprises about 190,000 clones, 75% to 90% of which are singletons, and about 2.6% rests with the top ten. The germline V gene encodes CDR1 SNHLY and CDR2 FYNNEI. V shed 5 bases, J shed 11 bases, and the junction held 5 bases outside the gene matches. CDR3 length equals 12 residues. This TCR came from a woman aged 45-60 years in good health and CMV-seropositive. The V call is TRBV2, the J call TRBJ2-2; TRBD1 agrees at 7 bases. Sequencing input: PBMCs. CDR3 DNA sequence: TGTGCCAGCAGTCTCCGGGACAGAGAGCTGTTTTTT. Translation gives CASSLRDRELFF.